The clone carrying this T cell receptor beta chain was observed at least ten times. The data are from a study of CD8 T cells in ankylosing spondylitis. MiXCR was run by TCRdb on the 5' RACE reads, yielding one entry per CDR3 protein. The table lists tens of thousands of distinct CDR3 sequences, about 5.4% of them singletons. V lost 5 bases to trimming and J lost 4 bases, with 18 bases between them. The CDR3 spans 15 residues. Per germline, CDR1 MDHEN and CDR2 SYDVKM. The genes are TRBV28 and TRBJ2-7; a weak D match, TRBD1 (6 bases). Sequenced sample: blood, either unsorted or a sorted T cell fraction (not recorded which). This clonotype was sampled from a male donor with ankylosing spondylitis or in good health (not recorded which). CDR3 coding DNA: TGTGCCAGCAGTACGGACAGAGGCTGGGGATACGAGCAGTACTTC. The encoded protein is CASSTDRGWGYEQYF.